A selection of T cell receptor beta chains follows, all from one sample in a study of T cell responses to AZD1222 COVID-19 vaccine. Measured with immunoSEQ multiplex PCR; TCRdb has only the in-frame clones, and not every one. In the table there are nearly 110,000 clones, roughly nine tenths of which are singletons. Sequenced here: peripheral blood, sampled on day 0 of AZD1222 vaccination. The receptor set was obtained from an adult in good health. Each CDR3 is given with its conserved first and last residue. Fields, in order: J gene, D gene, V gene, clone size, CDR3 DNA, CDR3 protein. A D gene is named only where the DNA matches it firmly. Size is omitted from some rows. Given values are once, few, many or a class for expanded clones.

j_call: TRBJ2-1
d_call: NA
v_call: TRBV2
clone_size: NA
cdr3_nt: TGTGCCAGCAGTGGGGGGAGAGGGAATGAGCAGTTCTTC
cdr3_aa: CASSGGRGNEQFF

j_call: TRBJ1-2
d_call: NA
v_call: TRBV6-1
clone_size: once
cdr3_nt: TGTGCCAGCAGTGACAGGGACAACTATAGCTACACCTTC
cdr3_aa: CASSDRDNYSYTF

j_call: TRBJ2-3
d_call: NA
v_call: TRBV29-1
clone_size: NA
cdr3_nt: TGCAGCGTCTATTACGGGGATACGCAGTATTTT
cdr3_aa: CSVYYGDTQYF

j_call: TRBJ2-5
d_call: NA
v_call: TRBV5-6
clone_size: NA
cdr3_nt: TGTGCCAGCAGCCTCATCGGGGAGACCCAGTACTTC
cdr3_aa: CASSLIGETQYF

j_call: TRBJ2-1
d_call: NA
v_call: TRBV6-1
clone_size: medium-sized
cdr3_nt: TGTGCCAGCAGTGAACAAGCGGGCGGTTCCTACAATGAGCAGTTCTTC
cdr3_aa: CASSEQAGGSYNEQFF

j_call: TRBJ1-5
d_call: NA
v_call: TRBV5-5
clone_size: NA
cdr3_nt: TGTGCCAGCAGCTTAGGAGGGGTAGAGGGGCTGCAGCCCCAGCATTTT
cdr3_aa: CASSLGGVEGLQPQHF

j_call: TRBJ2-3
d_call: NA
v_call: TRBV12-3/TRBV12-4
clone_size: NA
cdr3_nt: TGTGCCAGCACCCCACAGGGACCAGATACGCAGTATTTT
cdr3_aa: CASTPQGPDTQYF

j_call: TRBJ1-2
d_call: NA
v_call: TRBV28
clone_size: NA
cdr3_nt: TGTGCCAGCAGTCCCCTGAGGGGACGGGAAAGTGGCTACACCTTC
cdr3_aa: CASSPLRGRESGYTF

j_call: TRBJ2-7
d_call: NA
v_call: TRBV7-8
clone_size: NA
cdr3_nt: TGTGCCAGCAGCCCATACTACGAGCAGTACTTC
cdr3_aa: CASSPYYEQYF

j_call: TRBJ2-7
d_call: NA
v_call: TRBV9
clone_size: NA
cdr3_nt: TGTGCCAGCAGCCCCCGGGACTCTCGGGGGGAGCAGTACTTC
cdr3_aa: CASSPRDSRGEQYF

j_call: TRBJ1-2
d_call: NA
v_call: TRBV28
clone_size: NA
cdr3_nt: TGTGCCAGCAGTTTGGGGACCGTCAACTATGGCTACACCTTC
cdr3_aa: CASSLGTVNYGYTF

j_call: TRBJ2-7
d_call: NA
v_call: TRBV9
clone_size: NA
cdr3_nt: TGTGCCAGCAGCGTAGCTCCCCGGGACCGGCTCTACGAGCAGTACTTC
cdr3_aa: CASSVAPRDRLYEQYF

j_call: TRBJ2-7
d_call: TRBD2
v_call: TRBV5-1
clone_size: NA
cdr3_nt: TGCGCCAGCAGCTCTGGCAGAGGGCGGGGGGAGCAGTACTTC
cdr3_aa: CASSSGRGRGEQYF

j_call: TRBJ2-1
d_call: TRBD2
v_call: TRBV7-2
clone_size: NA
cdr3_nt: TGTGCCAGCAGCTTAGTTGCGACTAGCGGGAGAGGAGGTTACAATGAGCAGTTCTTC
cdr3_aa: CASSLVATSGRGGYNEQFF

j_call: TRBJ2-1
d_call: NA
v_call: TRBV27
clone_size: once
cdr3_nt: TGTGCCAGATATTCCGGAGGGAATGAGCAGTTCTTC
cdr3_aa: CARYSGGNEQFF

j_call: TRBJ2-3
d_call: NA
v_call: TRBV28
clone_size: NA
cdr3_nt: TGTGCCAGCAGTTTATATTTGTTTGGGTTCGGCGCGAGCGGGAGCACAGATACGCAGTATTTT
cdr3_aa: CASSLYLFGFGASGSTDTQYF

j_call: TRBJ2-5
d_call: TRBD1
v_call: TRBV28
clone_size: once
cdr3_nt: TGTGCCAGCAGTTTCATGGGGACAGGGGACGAGACCCAGTACTTC
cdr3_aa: CASSFMGTGDETQYF

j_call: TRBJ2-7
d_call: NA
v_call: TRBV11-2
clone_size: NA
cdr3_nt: TGTGCCAGCAGCCCGCTCGGTGGGACGGGCTCCTACGAGCAGTACTTC
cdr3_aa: CASSPLGGTGSYEQYF

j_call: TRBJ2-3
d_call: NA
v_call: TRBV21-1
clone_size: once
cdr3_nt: TGTGCCAGCAGCCCCGTCGCGGTTTTGGGATTGGCGCAGTATTTT
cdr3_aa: CASSPVAVLGLAQYF

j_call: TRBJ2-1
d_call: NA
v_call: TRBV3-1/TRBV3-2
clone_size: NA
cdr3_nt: TGTGCCAGCAGCCAAGAGTGGAGTGAGCAGTTCTTC
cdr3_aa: CASSQEWSEQFF

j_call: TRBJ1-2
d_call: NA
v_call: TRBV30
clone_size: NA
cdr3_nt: TGTGCCTGGAGTGTAAGTCTATCTGTCTATGGCTACACCTTC
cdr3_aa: CAWSVSLSVYGYTF

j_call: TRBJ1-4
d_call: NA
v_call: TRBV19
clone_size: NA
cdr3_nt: TGTGCCAGTAGTCTCCAGGCGGGGCGGAATGAAAAACTGTTTTTT
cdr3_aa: CASSLQAGRNEKLFF

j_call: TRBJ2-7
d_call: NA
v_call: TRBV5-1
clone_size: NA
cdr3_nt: TGCGCCAGCAGCTTGGAAGGAGCCTACGAGCAGTACTTC
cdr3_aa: CASSLEGAYEQYF

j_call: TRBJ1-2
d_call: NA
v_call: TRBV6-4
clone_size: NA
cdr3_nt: TGTGCCAGCAGTGACTCCTCTTCCGATCCATATGGCTACACCTTC
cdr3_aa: CASSDSSSDPYGYTF

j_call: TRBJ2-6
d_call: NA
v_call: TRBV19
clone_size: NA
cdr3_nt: TGTGCCAGTAGTATGTGGGGCGGCGTGGGGGCCGGGGCCAACGTCCTGACTTTC
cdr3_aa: CASSMWGGVGAGANVLTF

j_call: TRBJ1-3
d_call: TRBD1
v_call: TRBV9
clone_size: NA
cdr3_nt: TGTGCCAGCAGCGTAGGGGACAGGGCTGGAAACACCATATATTTT
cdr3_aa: CASSVGDRAGNTIYF

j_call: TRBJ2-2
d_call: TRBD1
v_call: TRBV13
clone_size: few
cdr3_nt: TGTGCCAGCAGACCCTTCGGACAGGGAGTCACCGGGGAGCTGTTTTTT
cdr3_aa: CASRPFGQGVTGELFF

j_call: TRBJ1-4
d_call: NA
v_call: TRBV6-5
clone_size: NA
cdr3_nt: TGTGCCAGCAGTTACTCTGGGGGGACTAATGAAAAACTGTTTTTT
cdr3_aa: CASSYSGGTNEKLFF

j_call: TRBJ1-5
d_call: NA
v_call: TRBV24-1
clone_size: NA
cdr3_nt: TGTGCCACCAGTGCGGGCTTGAGCAATCAGCCCCAGCATTTT
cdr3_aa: CATSAGLSNQPQHF

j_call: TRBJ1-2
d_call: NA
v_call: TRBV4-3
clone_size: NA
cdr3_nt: TGCGCCAGCAGCCAATTTCTTGACAGTAACTATGGCTACACCTTC
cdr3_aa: CASSQFLDSNYGYTF

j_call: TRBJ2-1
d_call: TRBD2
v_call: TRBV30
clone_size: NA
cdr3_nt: TGTGCCTGGAGTGTACGACGGGAGGGGACAGAGCAGTTCTTC
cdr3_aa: CAWSVRREGTEQFF

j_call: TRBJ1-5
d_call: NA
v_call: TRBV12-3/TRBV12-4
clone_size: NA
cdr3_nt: TGTGCCAGCAGTTTATTAGGTCAGCCCCAGCATTTT
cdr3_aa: CASSLLGQPQHF

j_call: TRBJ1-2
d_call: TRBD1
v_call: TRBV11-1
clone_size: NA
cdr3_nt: TGTGCCAGCAGCCTGACAGGGTTTGGCTACACCTTC
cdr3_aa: CASSLTGFGYTF

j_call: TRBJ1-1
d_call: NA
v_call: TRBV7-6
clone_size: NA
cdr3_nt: TGTGCCAGCAGCCAACGGGCAGCCGAAGCTTTCTTT
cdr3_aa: CASSQRAAEAFF

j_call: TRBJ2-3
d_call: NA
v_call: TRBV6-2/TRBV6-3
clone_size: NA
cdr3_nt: TGTGCCAGCAGTTACTCGAGGGCGATGGGCGGAGATACGCAGTATTTT
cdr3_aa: CASSYSRAMGGDTQYF

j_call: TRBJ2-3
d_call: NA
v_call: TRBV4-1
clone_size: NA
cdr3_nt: TGCGCCAGCAGCCAAGAGGCGGGTCCTGGGACAGATACGCAGTATTTT
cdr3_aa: CASSQEAGPGTDTQYF

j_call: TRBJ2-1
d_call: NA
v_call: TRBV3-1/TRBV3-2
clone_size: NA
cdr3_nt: TGTGCCAGCAGCCTGTTCGGGACCTACAATGAGCAGTTCTTC
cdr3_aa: CASSLFGTYNEQFF

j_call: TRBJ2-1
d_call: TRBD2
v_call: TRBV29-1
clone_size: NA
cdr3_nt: TGCAGCGTGGAGCGAGCGGGAGCCTCCTACAATGAGCAGTTCTTC
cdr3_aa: CSVERAGASYNEQFF

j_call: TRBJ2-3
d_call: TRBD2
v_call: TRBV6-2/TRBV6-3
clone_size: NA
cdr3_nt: TGTGCCAGCAGTCCCAGAAGGGTAGCGGGAGGGGGCACAGATACGCAGTATTTT
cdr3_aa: CASSPRRVAGGGTDTQYF

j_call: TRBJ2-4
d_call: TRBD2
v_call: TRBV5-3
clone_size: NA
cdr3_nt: TGTGCCAGAAGCTCACTAGCGGGATGTACGTACTTC
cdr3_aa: CARSSLAGCTYF

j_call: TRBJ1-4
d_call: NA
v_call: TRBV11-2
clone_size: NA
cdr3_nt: TGTGCCAGCAGCACCGAAACTGAAAAACTGTTTTTT
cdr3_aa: CASSTETEKLFF

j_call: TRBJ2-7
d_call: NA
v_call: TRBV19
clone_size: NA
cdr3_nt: TGTGCCAGTAGTATTGGCGGGGAGACGGGCTACGAGCAGTACTTC
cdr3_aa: CASSIGGETGYEQYF

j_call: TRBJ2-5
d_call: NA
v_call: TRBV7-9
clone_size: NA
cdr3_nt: TGTGCCAGCAGCTTAGCGCAGCTAGTGTACCAAGAGACCCAGTACTTC
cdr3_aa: CASSLAQLVYQETQYF

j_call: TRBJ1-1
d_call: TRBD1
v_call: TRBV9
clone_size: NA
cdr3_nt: TGTGCCAGCAGGCCATCCACAGGGGGGACTGAAGCTTTCTTT
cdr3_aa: CASRPSTGGTEAFF